This record concerns one TCR beta chain sequence. Its antigen is unknown. Profiled with immunoSEQ multiplex PCR; TCRdb holds only in-frame clones, not every one. The sample carries fewer than 700,000 clones, around 77% recorded once. This sample is part of a study of shared clonotypes between healthy human individuals. The CDR3 totals 13 residues. V gave up 8 bases and J gave up 7 bases, with 14 bases separating them. The germline V gene has CDR1 MNHNS and CDR2 SASEGT. Notes on the study in general: Expectations were that clonotype sharing among donors would be affected by sequencing depth.

The material sequenced was PBMCs. V is TRBV6-1 and J is TRBJ1-4, with D possibly being TRBD1 (5 bases). The TCR originated in a woman aged 40 to 50 in good health. Some clones in this sample may be carry-over from other donors' samples. CDR3 sequence (DNA): TGTGCCAGCGGGGAGACAGAGCTTGAAAAACTGTTTTTT. The encoded protein is CASGETELEKLFF.